This entry lists 15 T cell receptor beta chains sequenced from one sample in a study of blood T cell repertoires in COVID-19. Clones were sequenced by immunoSEQ multiplex PCR, and TCRdb holds only the in-frame ones, with some missing. The sample consists of a few hundred thousand clones, 65% to 90% of them appearing once. Sequencing was carried out using peripheral blood. All receptors come from a human donor in a cohort sampled during active COVID-19.

The chain employs TRBV9 and TRBJ2-7; perhaps TRBD1 as D (5 bases). CDR1 and CDR2 (germline): SGDLS, YYNGEE. V gave up 4 bases and J gave up 0 bases, with 11 bases separating them. This CDR3 contains 14 residues. This chain's CDR3 is CASSPQGSSYEQYF. CDR3 sequence (DNA): TGTGCCAGCAGCCCCCAGGGTTCCTCCTACGAGCAGTACTTC.

This rearrangement joins TRBV19 to TRBJ1-6, with D possibly matching TRBD1 (6 bases). V lost 5 bases to trimming and J lost 10 bases, with 18 bases between them. Germline V gene lookup returns CDR1 LNHDA and CDR2 SQIVND (reference sequence). The CDR3 extends over 15 amino acids. This chain's CDR3 is CASSASNRVDSPLHF. The CDR3 nucleotides are TGTGCCAGTAGTGCCTCGAACAGGGTAGACTCACCCCTCCACTTT.

V gene TRBV11-1 combines with J gene TRBJ2-1; TRBD2 is a possible D gene (5 bases). This CDR3 has 16 amino acids. CDR1 is SGHAT, CDR2 FQDESV, per germline (reference sequence). Trimming stripped 2 bases from V and 6 bases from J, with 17 bases between. In DNA form, the CDR3 reads TGTGCCAGCAGCTTACTCCCACGACCGAGGGTCAATGAGCAGTTCTTC. This encodes CASSLLPRPRVNEQFF.

The V and J genes are TRBV5-5 and TRBJ1-5; unclear D gene. Germline V lookup: CDR1 SGHKS, CDR2 YYEKEE (reference sequence). The CDR3 has 14 amino acids. Trimming shortened V by 0 bases and J by 4 bases, and 8 bases separated the two germline ends. The CDR3 bases are TGTGCCAGCAGCTTGGAAAGACTAAATCAGCCCCAGCATTTT. It codes for CASSLERLNQPQHF.

A single count supports this clone. The DNA of the CDR3 is TGCGCCAGCAGTGATATCGGGACAGGGAACACTGAAGCTTTCTTT. It encodes CASSDIGTGNTEAFF. The gene calls are TRBV10-2 and TRBJ1-1, with 8 bases fitting TRBD1. J was trimmed by 1 base and V by 3 bases; bases with no gene match: 4. The CDR3 has 15 residues. CDR1 is WSHSY and CDR2 is SAAADI in the germline V gene.

This chain links TRBV5-1 with TRBJ1-3, with D possibly being TRBD1 (6 bases). The germline CDR1 and CDR2 sequences are SGHRS and YFSETQ. Trimming pared 6 bases from V and 4 bases from J, leaving 11 bases between. CDR3 length: 13 amino acids. The CDR3 here is CASTPGGGNTIYF. DNA of the CDR3: TGCGCCAGCACCCCGGGGGGCGGAAACACCATATATTTT. The whole variable domain, filled in from reference TRBV5-1 and TRBJ1-3, reads KAGVTQTPRYLIKTRGQQVTLSCSPISGHRSVSWYQQTPGQGLQFLFEYFSETQRNKGNFPGRFSGRQFSNSRSEMNVSTLELGDSALYLCASTPGGGNTIYFGEGSWLTVV.

The CDR3 region is CASSLQVNTEAFF. CDR3 coding DNA: TGTGCCAGCAGCTTACAGGTGAACACTGAAGCTTTCTTT. The chain uses TRBV11-3 and TRBJ1-1; D remains unclear. From germline, CDR1 is SGHNT and CDR2 YENEEA. The CDR3 consists of 13 residues. Trimming shortened V by 2 bases and J by 0 bases, and 4 bases separated the two germline ends.

V is TRBV5-5 and J is TRBJ1-1; possible D gene TRBD1, 6 bases. The CDR3 spans 14 residues. V lost 0 bases to trimming and J lost 3 bases, with 9 bases between them. Germline V gives CDR1 SGHKS, CDR2 YYEKEE (reference sequence). CDR3 sequence: CASSLDGGHTEAFF. The CDR3 DNA is TGTGCCAGCAGCTTGGACGGGGGGCACACTGAAGCTTTCTTT.

The CDR3 DNA reads as TGTGCCACCAGTGATTTGGGAGGGGTGGCTTTCTTT. Amino acid sequence: CATSDLGGVAFF. The gene calls are TRBV24-1 and TRBJ1-1; tentatively, D is TRBD1 (5 bases). There are 12 residues in the CDR3. Germline values: CDR1 KGHDR, CDR2 SFDVKD. V gave up 0 bases and J gave up 11 bases, with 9 bases separating them.

J is TRBJ2-7 and V is TRBV5-4, with 13 bases identical to TRBD2. Looked up from germline, CDR1 is SGHNT and CDR2 is YYREEE (reference sequence). The CDR3 length is 15 residues. The V gene end was trimmed by 4 bases and the J gene end by 2 bases; junction bases not matched to a gene: 3. CDR3 sequence: CASSLGLAGTYEQYF. The CDR3 DNA follows: TGTGCCAGCAGCCTGGGACTAGCGGGGACCTACGAGCAGTACTTC.

The chain joins TRBV7-2 to TRBJ2-1, with 7 positions matching TRBD2. The V gene's germline CDR1 is SGHTA and CDR2 FQGNSA. The CDR3 loop spans 17 amino acids. The J segment lost 0 bases and the V segment lost 2 bases, leaving 7 bases of the junction unmatched. The CDR3 coding sequence is TGTGCCAGCAGCTTAAGAGGGCGGGGGAGCTCCTACAATGAGCAGTTCTTC. Protein: CASSLRGRGSSYNEQFF.

There are a few counts of this clone. This CDR3 is CASSQQGSQPQHF. CDR3 nucleotide sequence: TGTGCCAGCAGTCAACAGGGGAGTCAGCCCCAGCATTTT. The chain is built from TRBV2 and TRBJ1-5, with 7 nucleotides matching TRBD1. The CDR3 runs 13 residues. CDR1 SNHLY and CDR2 FYNNEI come from the germline V gene. Trimming cost V 5 bases and J 6 bases; bases outside gene matches: 4.

This clone was observed a single time. V is TRBV9 and J is TRBJ2-1; D is ambiguous. Germline V CDR1 and CDR2: SGDLS, YYNGEE. Trimming shortened V by 4 bases and J by 9 bases, and 14 bases separated the two germline ends. The CDR3 runs 13 residues. The CDR3 loop is CASSPWADGEQFF. Written as DNA, the CDR3 is TGTGCCAGCAGCCCATGGGCAGACGGTGAGCAGTTCTTC.

This chain links TRBV18 with TRBJ1-1; tentative D call: TRBD1 (6 bases). The CDR3 spans 16 residues. V was cut by 3 bases and J by 1 base, with 15 bases left in between. Germline V gene sequence: CDR1 KGHSH, CDR2 LQKENI. CDR3 in amino acids: CASSPPRQATNTEAFF. The CDR3 coding sequence is TGTGCCAGCTCACCGCCACGACAGGCTACGAACACTGAAGCTTTCTTT.

CDR3 region: CASSWLGSGANVLTF. The CDR3 region has the DNA TGCGCCAGCTCCTGGCTTGGCTCTGGGGCCAACGTCCTGACTTTC. The V call is TRBV4-1, the J call TRBJ2-6, with D uncertain. V shed 8 bases and J shed 0 bases, with 11 bases lying between them. The length of the CDR3 is 15 residues. CDR1 is MGHRA, CDR2 YSYEKL, per germline.